This entry lists 16 T cell receptor beta chains sequenced from one sample in a study of blood T cell repertoires in COVID-19 (dated by TCRdb to 2018 to 2020). The method behind the library was the immunoSEQ multiplex PCR assay. TCRdb holds this immuneACCESS table with in-frame rearrangements only. Some clones are missing; in checked studies, unresolved V genes explain under half, and the rest has no known cause. The sample includes fewer than 250,000 clones, with 80% to 90% observed a single time. In total, the top ten clones hold around 8.9% of the sample. Sequencing was performed on PBMCs or T cells enriched from blood (not recorded which). Receptors were obtained from a woman aged 18-29 years who had recovered from COVID-19.

This rearrangement joins TRBV10-2 to TRBJ1-2, with 7 bases aligning to TRBD1. Germline values: CDR1 WSHSY, CDR2 SAAADI. V lost 4 bases to trimming and J lost 2 bases; unmatched junction nucleotides: 1. This CDR3 is 13 amino acids long. The CDR3 coding sequence is TGCGCCAGCAGTGCGACAGGGAACTATGGCTACACCTTC. Protein: CASSATGNYGYTF.

The V and J genes are TRBV20-1 and TRBJ2-3, with D perhaps matching TRBD1 (6 bases). Germline-derived CDR1 and CDR2 are DFQATT and SNEGSKA (reference sequence). V was clipped by 4 bases and J by 5 bases, with 7 bases between them. CDR3 size: 11 residues. For the CDR3, the DNA is TGCAGTGCTAAAGGGGGAGATACGCAGTATTTT. It is translated as CSAKGGDTQYF.

The chain joins TRBV19 to TRBJ2-2; 10 nucleotides agree with TRBD2. The CDR3 totals 16 residues. CDR1 LNHDA and CDR2 SQIVND come from the germline V gene (reference sequence). The junction had 2 bases not matched to a gene; V was cut back by 1 base and J by 3 bases. CDR3 residues: CASSIGLAGDTGELFF. CDR3 DNA sequence: TGTGCCAGTAGTATAGGCCTAGCGGGGGACACCGGGGAGCTGTTTTTT.

This rearrangement joins TRBV29-1 to TRBJ2-1, with 9 bases fitting TRBD1. The CDR3 consists of 15 residues. CDR1 and CDR2 from the germline V gene are SQVTM and ANQGSEA. J was trimmed by 6 bases and V by 6 bases; bases with no gene match: 12. This chain's CDR3 is CSVRSGTGRINEQFF. DNA of the CDR3: TGCAGCGTGAGGTCCGGGACAGGGCGGATCAATGAGCAGTTCTTC.

V is TRBV5-4 and J is TRBJ1-2, with D possibly being TRBD1 (5 bases). The CDR3 has 16 amino acids. Trimming shortened V by 4 bases and J by 2 bases, and 18 bases separated the two germline ends. Germline-derived CDR1 and CDR2 are SGHNT and YYREEE (reference sequence). For the CDR3, the DNA is TGTGCCAGCAGCGTAAACGGCAGGGCGGAAAACTATGGCTACACCTTC. Its translation is CASSVNGRAENYGYTF.

The rearrangement joins TRBV11-2 to TRBJ1-1; D remains unclear. CDR1 is SGHAT and CDR2 is FQNNGV in the germline V gene. The CDR3 has 12 amino acids. The V and J ends lost 3 bases and 6 bases respectively, with 8 bases between them. CDR3 sequence (DNA): TGTGCCAGCAGCTTTCGACACGCTGAAGCTTTCTTT. Its protein is CASSFRHAEAFF. The whole variable domain, filled in from reference TRBV11-2 and TRBJ1-1, reads EAGVAQSPRYKIIEKRQSVAFWCNPISGHATLYWYQQILGQGPKLLIQFQNNGVVDDSQLPKDRFSAERLKGVDSTLKIQPAKLEDSAVYLCASSFRHAEAFFGQGTRLTVV.

CDR3 DNA: TGTGCCACCAGCAGGGAGGGAGGGGGAGGGGCCAATGAGCAGTTCTTC. This encodes CATSREGGGGANEQFF. The rearrangement uses TRBV15 and TRBJ2-1; D perhaps matches TRBD2 (7 bases). Germline V gene data show CDR1 as LNHNV and CDR2 as YYDKDF (reference sequence). The CDR3 sequence is 16 residues long. The V gene lost 3 bases and the J gene lost 6 bases, with 18 bases spanning the gap.

In this sample, this clone turned up once. The rearrangement joins TRBV19 to TRBJ2-1, with 7 bases that match TRBD2. Germline V gene lookup returns CDR1 LNHDA and CDR2 SQIVND (reference sequence). V was clipped by 7 bases and J by 2 bases; unmatched bases: 5. The CDR3 length is 14 residues. The CDR3 is CASTAGLPYNEQFF. The CDR3 bases are TGTGCCAGTACCGCGGGACTACCCTACAATGAGCAGTTCTTC.

This clone was seen a few times. The V call is TRBV11-1, the J call TRBJ2-3; 12 bases agree with TRBD1. The CDR3 runs to 15 residues. The germline CDR1 and CDR2 sequences are SGHAT and FQDESV (reference sequence). V shed 5 bases and J 3 bases; nucleotides not matched to a gene: 3. CDR3 coding DNA: TGTGCCAGCAGCCGGGGACAGGGGGCGACAGATACGCAGTATTTT. It is translated as CASSRGQGATDTQYF.

The chain carries TRBV11-3 and TRBJ2-7, with TRBD1 identical over 9 bases. V lost 5 bases and J lost 7; bases outside the gene matches: 3. The CDR3 has 12 residues. CDR1 and CDR2 (germline): SGHNT, YENEEA. CDR3 sequence: CASSPGTGEQYF. The CDR3 DNA follows: TGTGCCAGCAGCCCCGGGACAGGGGAGCAGTACTTC.

V is TRBV27 and J is TRBJ2-3, with D possibly being TRBD1 (6 bases). Germline V gene data show CDR1 as MNHEY and CDR2 as SMNVEV (reference sequence). Trimming removed 3 bases from V and 10 bases from J, with 11 bases in between. The CDR3 is made up of 12 amino acids. CDR3: CASSFPGQSQYF. CDR3 sequence (DNA): TGTGCCAGCAGTTTCCCCGGACAGTCGCAGTATTTT.

The V and J genes are TRBV4-1 and TRBJ1-4; D is unclear. The germline V and J ends were trimmed by 0 bases and 8 bases, with 7 bases remaining between them. This CDR3 has 13 amino acids. The V gene's germline CDR1 is MGHRA and CDR2 YSYEKL. The CDR3 protein is CASSQDFTEKLFF. The CDR3 DNA reads TGCGCCAGCAGCCAAGATTTTACAGAAAAACTGTTTTTT.

The genes are TRBV5-4 and TRBJ1-1; TRBD1 is a possible D gene (5 bases). V was trimmed by 1 base and J by 4 bases, leaving 14 bases between them. Germline V lookup: CDR1 SGHNT, CDR2 YYREEE (reference sequence). This CDR3 has 15 residues. The CDR3 DNA is TGTGCCAGCAGCTTGCTTTATGGGGGGGGCACTGAAGCTTTCTTT. Its protein product is CASSLLYGGGTEAFF.

V is TRBV6-1 and J is TRBJ2-7; 8 positions agree with TRBD1. There are 14 residues in the CDR3. Germline assignment: CDR1 MNHNS and CDR2 SASEGT. The trim removed 1 base at V and 8 bases at J, leaving 7 bases unmatched. This chain's CDR3 is CASSEEVDRVQQYF. In DNA form, the CDR3 reads TGTGCCAGCAGTGAAGAAGTGGACAGGGTTCAGCAGTACTTC.

The rearrangement uses TRBV11-2 and TRBJ1-6, with 9 bases matching TRBD1. Looked up from germline, CDR1 is SGHAT and CDR2 is FQNNGV. The length of the CDR3 is 16 residues. The trim removed 0 bases at V and 6 bases at J, leaving 3 bases unmatched. The CDR3 region is CASSLDRTGANSPLHF. The CDR3 coding sequence is TGTGCCAGCAGCTTAGATAGGACAGGGGCTAATTCACCCCTCCACTTT.

The chain employs TRBV5-6 and TRBJ2-2; 8 bases map to TRBD1. The CDR3 sequence is 14 residues long. Germline lookup yields CDR1 SGHDT and CDR2 YYEEEE. The trim removed 9 bases at V and 3 bases at J, leaving 7 bases unmatched. DNA for the CDR3: TGTGCCACGATAAACAGGGGGTACACCGGGGAGCTGTTTTTT. It specifies CATINRGYTGELFF.